The rows below give T cell receptor beta chains drawn from one sample of a study of T cell repertoires in cytomegalovirus infection. TCRdb reprocessed the reads with MiXCR, giving one entry per CDR3 protein. Among about 320,000 distinct CDR3 sequences listed, over 7.5% were seen once. The sample consisted of PBMCs. The receptors derive from a human donor in good health (CMV status not recorded). Some clones in this sample may be carry-over from other donors' samples. Both conserved end residues are part of each CDR3. Each record gives: D gene, J gene, V gene, clone size, CDR3 protein, CDR3 DNA. A D gene is named only where the DNA matches it firmly. Size values are once, few and many counts, or a class for expanded clones, and some rows have none.

-	TRBJ1-3	TRBV18	-	CASSPLPAGPSGNTIYF	TGTGCCAGCTCACCGTTACCGGCTGGGCCCTCTGGAAACACCATATATTTT
TRBD1	TRBJ2-1	TRBV4-1	many	CASSLRDRGKDEQFF	TGCGCCAGCAGCCTCCGGGACAGGGGTAAGGATGAGCAGTTCTTC
-	TRBJ2-5	TRBV18	-	CASSPVGQGTQYF	TGTGCCAGCTCACCAGTTGGACAAGGGACCCAGTACTTC
TRBD1	TRBJ2-7	TRBV30	-	CAWAFYRGYEQYF	TGTGCCTGGGCCTTTTACAGGGGCTACGAGCAGTACTTC
-	TRBJ2-1	TRBV7-6	many	CASSLLEALYNEQFF	TGTGCCAGCAGCTTGTTGGAGGCCCTTTACAATGAGCAGTTCTTC
-	TRBJ2-7	TRBV7-9	-	CASSLDSLFPYEQYF	TGTGCCAGCAGCTTAGACTCCCTCTTCCCCTACGAGCAGTACTTC
-	TRBJ2-7	TRBV4-3	-	CASSQGDRNEQYF	TGCGCCAGCAGCCAAGGAGACCGGAACGAGCAGTACTTC
-	TRBJ1-1	TRBV18	many	CASSPQPTGNTEAFF	TGTGCCAGCTCACCCCAACCGACAGGGAACACTGAAGCTTTCTTT
TRBD1	TRBJ1-6	TRBV7-2	many	CASSSRTGDSPLHF	TGTGCCAGCAGCTCCCGGACAGGGGATTCACCCCTCCACTTT
TRBD2	TRBJ2-3	TRBV7-2	many	CASSLTGTSGGDTQYF	TGTGCCAGCAGCTTAACCGGGACTAGCGGGGGTGATACGCAGTATTTT
-	TRBJ2-2	TRBV6-5	few	CASSLYRASGTGELFF	TGTGCCAGCAGTTTGTACAGGGCTAGCGGCACCGGGGAGCTGTTTTTT
TRBD2	TRBJ2-1	TRBV12-3/TRBV12-4	few	CASGASGNNEQFF	TGTGCCAGCGGGGCTAGCGGGAACAATGAGCAGTTCTTC
TRBD1	TRBJ2-6	TRBV5-1	-	CASSLAQTGGGSGANVLTF	TGCGCCAGCAGCTTGGCTCAGACAGGGGGAGGCTCTGGGGCCAACGTCCTGACTTTC
-	TRBJ2-7	TRBV12-3/TRBV12-4	many	CASSLVQEQPPEQYF	TGTGCCAGCAGTTTAGTCCAGGAGCAGCCCCCCGAGCAGTACTTC
TRBD2	TRBJ2-5	TRBV2	-	CASSTQTSGGIRTQYF	TGTGCCAGCAGTACCCAGACTAGCGGGGGGATTCGGACCCAATACTTC
-	TRBJ2-7	TRBV6-5	-	CASVGNYEQYF	TGTGCCAGCGTGGGCAACTACGAGCAGTACTTC
-	TRBJ1-1	TRBV19	many	CASSIKGYTEAFF	TGTGCCAGTAGTATTAAGGGGTACACTGAAGCTTTCTTT
-	TRBJ1-5	TRBV6-2/TRBV6-3	-	CASSYYPGLDPNQPQHF	TGTGCCAGCAGTTACTATCCGGGACTCGACCCGAATCAGCCCCAGCATTTT
-	TRBJ1-3	TRBV28	-	CASSYFGDSSGNTIYF	TGTGCCAGCAGTTATTTCGGGGATTCGTCTGGAAACACCATATATTTT
-	TRBJ1-1	TRBV19	few	CASSINSGTEAFF	TGTGCCAGTAGTATAAACAGCGGCACTGAAGCTTTCTTT
TRBD1	TRBJ2-3	TRBV10-3	-	CAISAETGGKDTQYF	TGTGCCATCAGCGCCGAGACAGGGGGGAAAGATACGCAGTATTTT
-	TRBJ2-3	TRBV7-2	few	CASSPRLSSTDTQYF	TGTGCCAGCAGCCCCCGGCTTTCTAGCACAGATACGCAGTATTTT
-	TRBJ2-6	TRBV19	few	CASQAGGSGANVLTF	TGTGCCAGCCAAGCGGGCGGCTCTGGGGCCAACGTCCTGACTTTC
-	TRBJ2-1	TRBV12-3/TRBV12-4	many	CASSLEGGGKYNEQFF	TGTGCCAGCAGTTTAGAGGGGGGAGGCAAATACAATGAGCAGTTCTTC
-	TRBJ2-1	TRBV20-1	-	CSAGRANEQFF	TGCAGTGCGGGACGGGCCAATGAGCAGTTCTTC
-	TRBJ1-1	TRBV6-2/TRBV6-3	few	CATTQLTSSRNTEAFF	TGTGCCACAACCCAGTTAACGTCCAGCCGGAACACTGAAGCTTTCTTT
-	TRBJ2-5	TRBV5-1	-	CASSLGSPRETQYF	TGCGCCAGCAGCTTGGGTTCGCCACGGGAGACCCAGTACTTC
-	TRBJ1-1	TRBV7-2	many	CASSLGGAGTLTEAFF	TGTGCCAGCAGCTTAGGGGGGGCAGGGACTCTTACTGAAGCTTTCTTT